This TCR beta chain is drawn from a study of blood T cells in healthy people across ages. Next came a second PCR, run for about 7 to 12 cycles, which used a sample-barcoded 5' primer along with a J-beta primer mix. Each CDR3 protein gets one entry after TCRdb re-called the 5' RACE reads with MiXCR. The sample includes 800,000 to 1,300,000 distinct CDR3 sequences, 20% to 25% of them seen just once. These records were also assigned to another study, of T cells of mothers and their children.

The sequenced material came from blood. The receptor was isolated from a girl aged 2-10 years in good health.

The CDR3: CASSLRTAGEAFF. The CDR3, as DNA: TGTGCCAGCAGCTTACGGACAGCGGGTGAAGCTTTCTTT. The genes are TRBV9 and TRBJ1-1; weak D call: TRBD1 (6 bases). V was trimmed by 4 bases and J by 7 bases, leaving 14 bases between them. The CDR3 loop spans 13 amino acids. Germline-derived CDR1 and CDR2 are SGDLS and YYNGEE.